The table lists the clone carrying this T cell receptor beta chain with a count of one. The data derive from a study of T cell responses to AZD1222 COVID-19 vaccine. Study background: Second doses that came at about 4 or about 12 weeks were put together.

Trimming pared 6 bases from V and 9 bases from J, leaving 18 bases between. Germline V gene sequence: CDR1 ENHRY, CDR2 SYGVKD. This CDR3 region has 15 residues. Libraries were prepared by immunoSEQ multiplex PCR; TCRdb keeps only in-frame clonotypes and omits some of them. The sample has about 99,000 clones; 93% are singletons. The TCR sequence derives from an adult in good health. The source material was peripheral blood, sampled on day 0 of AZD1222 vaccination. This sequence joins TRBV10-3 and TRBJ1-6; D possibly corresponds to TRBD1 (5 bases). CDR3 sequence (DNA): TGTGCCATCAGCGCCCTGGGTGGGGCGAGTTCACCCCTCCACTTT. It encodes CAISALGGASSPLHF.